One sample yielded the 5 T cell receptor beta chains listed below, sequenced in a study of cytomegalovirus exposure and HLA in healthy donors (dated by TCRdb to about 2017). Library preparation employed the immunoSEQ multiplex PCR assay. A mixture of 60 forward primers for TCR Vbeta segments and 13 reverse primers for TCR Jbeta segments was used in the multiplex PCR. Not all clones reach the TCRdb copy of this immuneACCESS table, which keeps in-frame sequences only. Checked studies attribute under half of the gap to unresolved V genes and leave the rest unexplained. Counted in this sample were approximately 160,000 clones; approximately 80% of them appeared once. About 4.3% of the sample is held by the ten biggest clonotypes. Sequenced input: PBMCs. These receptors originate from a woman aged 45 to 65 in good health and CMV-seropositive.

This clone was seen a single time. The chain employs TRBV9 and TRBJ1-1; no clear D gene. Trimming pared 4 bases from V and 0 bases from J, leaving 13 bases between. CDR1 SGDLS and CDR2 YYNGEE come from the germline V gene. There are 15 residues in the CDR3. CDR3 sequence: CASSPRGSVNTEAFF. The CDR3 region has the DNA TGTGCCAGCAGCCCAAGAGGGTCTGTGAACACTGAAGCTTTCTTT.

Note on this clone: A read error may account for a junction end that differs from germline. V gene TRBV28 combines with J gene TRBJ2-7, with 10 bases identical to TRBD1. CDR1 MDHEN and CDR2 SYDVKM come from the germline V gene. The CDR3 contains 15 residues. The CDR3 sequence: CASTPGDRGPYEQYF. In DNA, the CDR3 is TGTGCTAGCACACCAGGGGACAGGGGACCGTACGAGCAGTACTTC.

CDR3 region: CASRLFGQMNTEAFF. In DNA, the CDR3 is TGTGCCAGTAGACTGTTCGGACAGATGAACACTGAAGCTTTCTTT. The V and J genes are TRBV19 and TRBJ1-1; perhaps TRBD1 as D (6 bases). Germline V gene lookup returns CDR1 LNHDA and CDR2 SQIVND (reference sequence). The CDR3 runs 15 residues. Deletions cut 6 bases from V and 0 bases from J, with 14 bases between.

The rearrangement links TRBV27 to TRBJ2-6; 8 bases line up with TRBD1. This CDR3 is built from 16 residues. The V gene's germline CDR1 is MNHEY and CDR2 SMNVEV (reference sequence). The trim removed 5 bases at V and 4 bases at J, leaving 7 bases unmatched. CDR3 in DNA: TGTGCCAGCAGTCTCTACAGGGGGACCGGGGCCAACGTCCTGACTTTC. It yields the protein CASSLYRGTGANVLTF.

J is TRBJ2-2 and V is TRBV5-4; unclear D gene. Trimming left V 1 base short and J 1 base short, with 8 bases between. CDR1 SGHNT and CDR2 YYREEE come from the germline V gene (reference sequence). The CDR3 loop spans 15 amino acids. CDR3: CASSLSSVNTGELFF. In nucleotides, the CDR3 is TGTGCCAGCAGCTTGTCGAGCGTGAACACCGGGGAGCTGTTTTTT. Full variable domain (rest looked up from reference TRBV5-4 and TRBJ2-2): ETGVTQSPTHLIKTRGQQVTLRCSSQSGHNTVSWYQQALGQGPQFIFQYYREEENGRGNFPPRFSGLQFPNYSSELNVNALELDDSALYLCASSLSSVNTGELFFGEGSRLTVL.